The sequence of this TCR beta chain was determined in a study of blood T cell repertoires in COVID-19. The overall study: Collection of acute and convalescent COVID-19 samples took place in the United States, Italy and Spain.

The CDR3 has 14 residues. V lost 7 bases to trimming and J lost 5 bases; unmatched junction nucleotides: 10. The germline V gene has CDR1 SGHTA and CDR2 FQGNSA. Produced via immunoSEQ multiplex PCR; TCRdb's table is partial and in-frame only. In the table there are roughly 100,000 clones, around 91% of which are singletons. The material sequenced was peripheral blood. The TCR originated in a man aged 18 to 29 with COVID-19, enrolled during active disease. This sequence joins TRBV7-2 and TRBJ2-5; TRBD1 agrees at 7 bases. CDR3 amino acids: CASNRLDRAETQYF. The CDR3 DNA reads TGTGCCAGCAACCGCCTTGACAGGGCGGAGACCCAGTACTTC.